These 21 T cell receptor beta chains were sequenced from one sample in a study of type 1 regulatory T cells. Their specific antigens are unknown. Each CDR3 protein is one row after TCRdb ran MiXCR on the reads. The sample includes roughly 68,000 distinct CDR3 sequences, approximately 64% seen only once; the top ten take 7.6%. Sequences were obtained from cultured T cells, either the whole culture or a sorted T cell fraction (not recorded which). Subset given: Tr1-enriched cell product generated in vitro against host alloantigens. These receptor sequences come from a human donor in good health.

The rearrangement links TRBV29-1 to TRBJ2-3; 7 nucleotides align to TRBD1. Looked up from germline, CDR1 is SQVTM and CDR2 is ANQGSEA. This CDR3 comprises 16 residues. V gave up 7 bases and J gave up 4 bases; unmatched junction bases: 17. The CDR3 nucleotides read TGCAGCGCAAAATCCCTGACAGGGATGCGGGCAGATACGCAGTATTTT. Protein sequence: CSAKSLTGMRADTQYF.

The rearrangement links TRBV12-3 or TRBV12-4 to TRBJ1-2; D may be TRBD1 (5 bases). V was pared by 6 bases and J by 3 bases, with 23 bases between. The CDR3 consists of 17 residues. CDR3 sequence reads: CASRKPGGGAQDYGYTF. CDR3 nucleotide sequence: TGTGCCAGCAGAAAACCCGGGGGAGGGGCGCAGGACTATGGCTACACCTTC.

Many counts were recorded for this clonotype. V gene TRBV4-3 combines with J gene TRBJ1-5; no firm D call. V was clipped by 4 bases and J by 4 bases, with 11 bases between them. The germline gives CDR1 LGHNA, CDR2 YSLEER. The CDR3 is 14 amino acids. In DNA form, the CDR3 reads TGCGCCAGCAGCCGAAGGTTATTAAATCAGCCCCAGCATTTT. It codes for CASSRRLLNQPQHF.

The V call is TRBV29-1, the J call TRBJ2-1; D not certain. Germline-derived CDR1 and CDR2 are SQVTM and ANQGSEA. V gave up 3 bases and J gave up 6 bases, with 9 bases separating them. The CDR3 consists of 12 residues. DNA of the CDR3: TGCAGCGTTGATAGGCAGGTCAATGAGCAGTTCTTC. It specifies CSVDRQVNEQFF.

The table lists this clonotype with a few counts. This chain connects TRBV18 to TRBJ2-1; D not certain. The CDR3 is made up of 11 amino acids. Trimming removed 6 bases at V and 3 bases at J, with 3 bases between. CDR1 and CDR2 (germline): KGHSH, LQKENI. Here the CDR3 DNA reads TGTGCCAGCTCCGACTACAATGAGCAGTTCTTC. Amino acid sequence: CASSDYNEQFF.

This chain links TRBV12-3 or TRBV12-4 with TRBJ2-5; tentatively, D is TRBD1 or TRBD2 (5 bases each). Trimming pared 3 bases from V and 3 bases from J, leaving 14 bases between. The CDR3 sequence is 15 residues long. The CDR3 DNA sequence: TGTGCCAGCAGTTTTTCTGGGACCAGAAAAGAGACCCAGTACTTC. Residues: CASSFSGTRKETQYF.

This clonotype was seen once. This chain links TRBV5-1 with TRBJ1-4, with 11 bases aligning to TRBD1. V was pared by 4 bases and J by 7 bases, with 9 bases of the junction left unmatched. The CDR3 is 16 amino acids. Germline V lookup: CDR1 SGHRS, CDR2 YFSETQ. The CDR3 nucleotides read TGCGCCAGCAGCATGAGGACAGGGGGCGCCAGTGAAAAACTGTTTTTT. As protein: CASSMRTGGASEKLFF.

The CDR3 spells CASSPGLAGETDTQYF. In DNA form, the CDR3 reads TGTGCCAGCTCACCTGGACTAGCGGGAGAGACAGATACGCAGTATTTT. The rearrangement joins TRBV18 to TRBJ2-3, with 13 bases that match TRBD2. The CDR3 spans 16 residues. The V gene's germline CDR1 is KGHSH and CDR2 LQKENI. V shed 3 bases, J shed 3 bases, and the junction held 3 bases outside the gene matches.

V and J are TRBV6-1 and TRBJ2-2, with TRBD2 matching over 11 bases. The CDR3 is 16 residues long. The V segment lost 6 bases and the J segment 5 bases; nucleotides outside the gene matches: 8. Germline CDR1 MNHNS, CDR2 SASEGT. CDR3 nucleotide sequence: TGTGCCAGCAGCGCCGTTAGCGGGAGGGGGACCGGGGAGCTGTTTTTT. This translates into CASSAVSGRGTGELFF.

CDR3 residues: CATSSGRQLYNEQFF. CDR3 bases: TGTGCCACCAGCAGTGGAAGACAGCTATACAATGAGCAGTTCTTC. This chain connects TRBV15 to TRBJ2-1; tentatively, D is TRBD1 (5 bases). The CDR3 has 15 amino acids. With 3 bases removed from V and 4 bases from J, the gap between germline ends came to 13 bases. Per germline, CDR1 LNHNV and CDR2 YYDKDF (reference sequence).

This clonotype was observed a few times. The chain recombines TRBV9 with TRBJ1-6; 8 bases fit TRBD1. Trimming cost V 2 bases and J 8 bases; bases outside gene matches: 6. Looked up from germline, CDR1 is SGDLS and CDR2 is YYNGEE. The CDR3 has 15 residues. The CDR3 region is CASSVLGTGDSPLHF. CDR3 nucleotides: TGTGCCAGCAGCGTTCTCGGGACAGGCGATTCACCCCTCCACTTT.

This clonotype showed up just a few times. The chain combines TRBV12-3 or TRBV12-4 with TRBJ2-5, with D possibly matching TRBD1 (6 bases). V was trimmed by 3 bases and J by 5 bases, leaving 7 bases between them. This CDR3 region has 12 residues. Written as DNA, the CDR3 is TGTGCCAGCAGTTTCACAGGGGAGACCCAGTACTTC. Translating gives CASSFTGETQYF.

The genes are TRBV6-1 and TRBJ1-1; 10 nucleotides line up with TRBD1. CDR3 length: 15 amino acids. The germline gives CDR1 MNHNS, CDR2 SASEGT. Trimming removed 6 bases from V and 1 base from J; junction bases left unmatched: 5. The CDR3 loop is CASRPGQGTNTEAFF. In DNA form, the CDR3 reads TGTGCCAGCAGGCCGGGACAGGGGACGAACACTGAAGCTTTCTTT.

This clonotype was seen only once. A much larger clone differs by one base, so this may be a read error. V is TRBV24-1 and J is TRBJ2-3; 9 positions agree with TRBD1. Trimming cost V 3 bases and J 5 bases; bases outside gene matches: 8. Germline V gene data show CDR1 as KGHDR and CDR2 as SFDVKD. The CDR3 runs to 16 residues. Written as DNA, the CDR3 is TGTGCCACCAGTGATCCTGGACAGGGGCGCATAGATACGCAGTATTTT. Protein sequence: CATSDPGQGRIDTQYF.

In this sample, this clonotype turned up a few times. The rearrangement links TRBV27 to TRBJ2-7, with TRBD2 as a possible D gene (6 bases). Germline V CDR1 and CDR2: MNHEY, SMNVEV (reference sequence). Trimming stripped 6 bases from V and 4 bases from J, with 19 bases between. This CDR3 is built from 15 residues. CDR3 region: CASRRWGDKVYEQYF. For the CDR3, the DNA is TGTGCCAGCAGAAGGTGGGGGGATAAAGTTTACGAGCAGTACTTC.

This chain uses TRBV7-2 with TRBJ2-1; TRBD2 matches at 12 bases. J lost 6 bases, V lost 5 bases, and 8 bases had no gene match. CDR1 and CDR2 from the germline V gene are SGHTA and FQGNSA. CDR3 length: 16 residues. The CDR3 DNA reads TGTGCCAGCAGCCCACGCCTAGCGGGAGGGGTCAATGAGCAGTTCTTC. It translates to CASSPRLAGGVNEQFF.

This clonotype appeared a few times. V gene TRBV29-1 combines with J gene TRBJ2-1; the D is unclear. Germline lookup yields CDR1 SQVTM and CDR2 ANQGSEA. CDR3 length: 10 residues. Trimming pared 5 bases from V and 3 bases from J, leaving 2 bases between. The CDR3 here is CSVFYNEQFF. CDR3 DNA sequence: TGCAGCGTTTTCTACAATGAGCAGTTCTTC.

The rearrangement uses TRBV10-3 and TRBJ2-2, with 9 bases that match TRBD2. There are 14 residues in the CDR3. With V trimmed by 8 bases and J by 7 bases, 8 bases remained unmatched. Germline V gene data show CDR1 as ENHRY and CDR2 as SYGVKD. DNA of the CDR3: TGTGCCATCCGGAGGCAGCGGGAGGACGGGGAGCTGTTTTTT. Translation: CAIRRQREDGELFF.

This chain uses TRBV20-1 with TRBJ2-4, with a possible D match to TRBD1 (5 bases). This CDR3 region has 13 residues. Trimming shortened V by 7 bases and J by 0 bases, and 10 bases separated the two germline ends. Germline V lookup: CDR1 DFQATT, CDR2 SNEGSKA (reference sequence). CDR3 residues: CSVEDRAKNIQYF. The CDR3 nucleotides are TGCAGTGTTGAAGACAGAGCCAAAAACATTCAGTACTTC.

This clonotype was seen a few times. V and J are TRBV19 and TRBJ1-1, with D unclear. Trimming cost V 4 bases and J 3 bases, with 12 bases left between them. The CDR3 contains 14 residues. Germline loops: CDR1 LNHDA, CDR2 SQIVND (reference sequence). Here the CDR3 DNA reads TGTGCCAGTAGTAAAGGGAACAGAGACACTGAAGCTTTCTTT. Translating it yields CASSKGNRDTEAFF. Full variable domain (missing parts from reference TRBV19 and TRBJ1-1): DGGITQSPKYLFRKEGQNVTLSCEQNLNHDAMYWYRQDPGQGLRLIYYSQIVNDFQKGDIAEGYSVSREKKESFPLTVTSAQKNPTAFYLCASSKGNRDTEAFFGQGTRLTVV.

V is TRBV5-1 and J is TRBJ1-1, with D uncertain. The V end was cut by 0 bases, the J end by 8 bases, with 11 bases between. Germline V gives CDR1 SGHRS, CDR2 YFSETQ. This CDR3 is built from 13 residues. CDR3 coding DNA: TGCGCCAGCAGCTTGGAGGTAAGCTGGGAAGCTTTCTTT. Protein: CASSLEVSWEAFF.